This is a list of T cell receptor beta chains from one sample in a study of blood T cell repertoires in COVID-19. Produced via immunoSEQ multiplex PCR; TCRdb's table is partial and in-frame only. This sample has under 150,000 clones, with 84% found just once. Sequencing was performed on PBMCs or T cells enriched from blood (not recorded which). The receptors originated from a woman between 50 and 59 years old who had been exposed to COVID-19. CDR3s include the opening cysteine and the closing phenylalanine or tryptophan. D genes are given only for firm matches. Clone size appears in some rows only: once, few, many, or a class for an expanded clone.

clone_size	d_call	v_call	cdr3_length	j_call	cdr3_aa	cdr3_nt
NA	NA	TRBV18	15	TRBJ1-1	CASSPMGAGNTEAFF	TGTGCCAGCTCACCAATGGGGGCTGGGAACACTGAAGCTTTCTTT
NA	NA	TRBV29-1	14	TRBJ2-1	CSVPTASSYNEQFF	TGCAGCGTGCCGACAGCTAGCTCCTACAATGAGCAGTTCTTC
NA	TRBD2	TRBV5-1	16	TRBJ2-7	CASSSSRAGGSYEQYF	TGCGCCAGCAGCTCGTCTAGGGCGGGAGGGTCCTACGAGCAGTACTTC
NA	NA	TRBV3-1/TRBV3-2	16	TRBJ2-1	CASSQVLLLLNHEQFF	TGTGCCAGCAGCCAAGTTTTACTACTTCTTAACCATGAGCAGTTCTTC
few	NA	TRBV5-1	17	TRBJ2-1	CASSLLLPGTPNNEQFF	TGCGCCAGCAGCTTGCTCCTCCCGGGGACACCCAACAATGAGCAGTTCTTC
NA	NA	TRBV5-5	14	TRBJ1-1	CASSLVAPPYEAFF	TGTGCCAGCAGCTTGGTAGCCCCCCCCTATGAAGCTTTCTTT
once	NA	TRBV7-2	13	TRBJ2-5	CASSLGGRETQYF	TGTGCCAGCAGCTTAGGGGGCAGAGAGACCCAGTACTTC
few	NA	TRBV12-3/TRBV12-4	13	TRBJ2-2	CASSFPRTGELFF	TGTGCCAGCAGTTTCCCCCGTACCGGGGAGCTGTTTTTT
NA	NA	TRBV9	16	TRBJ2-1	CASSVGATRSYNEQFF	TGTGCCAGCAGCGTAGGGGCGACCCGCTCCTACAATGAGCAGTTCTTC
NA	TRBD2	TRBV7-2	16	TRBJ2-4	CASSKSGRTAKNIQYF	TGTGCCAGCAGTAAGAGCGGGAGAACAGCCAAAAACATTCAGTACTTC
NA	TRBD2	TRBV7-2	16	TRBJ2-2	CASRTSGGPITGELFF	TGTGCCAGCAGGACTAGCGGGGGCCCAATCACCGGGGAGCTGTTTTTT
NA	NA	TRBV9	15	TRBJ1-1	CASSVVGNLNTEAFF	TGTGCCAGCAGCGTAGTTGGTAACTTAAACACTGAAGCTTTCTTT
NA	NA	TRBV10-1	13	TRBJ1-6	CASSEAGNSPLHF	TGCGCCAGCAGTGAGGCAGGGAATTCACCCCTCCACTTT
NA	TRBD2	TRBV5-8	13	TRBJ2-5	CASSPWGGETQYF	TGTGCCAGCAGCCCATGGGGGGGAGAGACCCAGTACTTC
once	NA	TRBV7-9	14	TRBJ2-7	CASSFGGSSYEQYF	TGTGCCAGCAGCTTTGGGGGGTCCTCCTACGAGCAGTACTTC
NA	NA	TRBV19	15	TRBJ1-2	CASTLREFPAYGYTF	TGTGCCAGTACTCTCAGGGAATTCCCGGCCTATGGCTACACCTTC
NA	TRBD2	TRBV7-2	14	TRBJ2-1	CASSPSGGSDEQFF	TGTGCCAGCAGCCCCAGCGGGGGGAGCGATGAGCAGTTCTTC
NA	NA	TRBV25-1	13	TRBJ1-5	CASSDPGNQPQHF	TGTGCCAGCAGTGATCCCGGGAATCAGCCCCAGCATTTT
NA	TRBD2	TRBV11-2	16	TRBJ2-2	CASSLGPGGATGELFF	TGTGCCAGCAGCTTAGGGCCCGGGGGGGCCACCGGGGAGCTGTTTTTT
NA	TRBD2	TRBV2	14	TRBJ2-3	CASSTSGRPDTQYF	TGTGCCAGCAGTACTAGCGGGAGGCCAGATACGCAGTATTTT
NA	NA	TRBV2	13	TRBJ1-2	CASSEGQVYGYTF	TGTGCCAGCAGTGAAGGACAGGTCTATGGCTACACCTTC
NA	NA	TRBV7-9	15	TRBJ1-4	CASSLKTATNEKLFF	TGTGCCAGCAGCCTAAAGACAGCAACTAATGAAAAACTGTTTTTT
NA	NA	TRBV6-1	15	TRBJ1-5	CASSEPTGNNQPQHF	TGTGCCAGCAGTGAGCCCACAGGGAACAATCAGCCCCAGCATTTT
NA	NA	TRBV7-9	11	TRBJ1-2	CASSSDYGYTF	TGTGCCAGCAGCTCGGACTATGGCTACACCTTC
NA	NA	TRBV3-1/TRBV3-2	16	TRBJ1-3	CASSQVTASSGNTIYF	TGTGCCAGCAGCCAGGTGACAGCCAGCTCTGGAAACACCATATATTTT
NA	NA	TRBV1	15	TRBJ2-7	CTSSQDPLGGSEQYF	TGCACCAGCAGCCAAGATCCGTTAGGTGGGAGCGAGCAGTACTTC
once	NA	TRBV4-1	14	TRBJ1-5	CASSPREGNQPQHF	TGCGCCAGCAGCCCCCGGGAGGGGAATCAGCCCCAGCATTTT
once	NA	TRBV19	22	TRBJ1-4	CASTDRYLGGFGGYATNEKLFF	TGTGCCAGTACCGATAGGTATTTGGGCGGGTTCGGCGGCTATGCAACTAATGAAAAACTGTTTTTT
NA	NA	TRBV19	13	TRBJ2-3	CASTPGFTDTQYF	TGTGCCAGTACCCCAGGGTTCACAGATACGCAGTATTTT
few	NA	TRBV18	14	TRBJ2-3	CASSPTWGADTQYF	TGTGCCAGCTCACCAACGTGGGGAGCAGATACGCAGTATTTT
NA	TRBD2	TRBV5-6	14	TRBJ2-3	CASSPSGRADTQYF	TGTGCCAGCAGCCCTAGCGGGAGGGCAGATACGCAGTATTTT
NA	TRBD2	TRBV28	17	TRBJ2-7	CATGGILAGLGSYEQYF	TGTGCCACTGGGGGGATTCTAGCGGGGTTAGGCTCCTACGAGCAGTACTTC
NA	NA	TRBV25-1	14	TRBJ2-3	CASSDTGVIDTQYF	TGTGCCAGCAGTGATACGGGGGTTATAGATACGCAGTATTTT
NA	TRBD2	TRBV2	14	TRBJ2-7	CASSFGLAAYEQYF	TGTGCCAGCAGTTTCGGACTAGCGGCCTACGAGCAGTACTTC
NA	NA	TRBV6-5	13	TRBJ1-5	CASRMGRDQPQHF	TGTGCCAGCCGAATGGGGCGCGACCAGCCCCAGCATTTT
NA	NA	TRBV11-3	13	TRBJ2-5	CASSLTLRATQYF	TGTGCCAGCAGTTTAACTCTGCGGGCGACCCAGTACTTC
NA	NA	TRBV5-1	13	TRBJ1-5	CASSFGANQPQHF	TGCGCCAGCAGCTTTGGGGCCAATCAGCCCCAGCATTTT
NA	TRBD1	TRBV5-1	17	TRBJ2-2	CASTAGTGGAGTGELFF	TGCGCCAGCACCGCTGGGACAGGGGGCGCCGGGACCGGGGAGCTGTTTTTT
NA	NA	TRBV11-2	13	TRBJ2-4	CASSFPGVDIQYF	TGTGCCAGCAGCTTCCCCGGGGTTGACATTCAGTACTTC
NA	TRBD1	TRBV2	17	TRBJ1-6	CASSAEWDRFHNSPLHF	TGTGCCAGCAGTGCGGAATGGGACAGGTTCCATAATTCACCCCTCCACTTT
NA	TRBD1	TRBV5-8	15	TRBJ1-2	CASSLGDREPYGYTF	TGTGCCAGCAGCTTGGGGGACAGGGAACCGTATGGCTACACCTTC
NA	NA	TRBV4-3	13	TRBJ1-4	CASSQDLREKLFF	TGCGCCAGCAGCCAAGATCTTCGTGAAAAACTGTTTTTT
once	NA	TRBV6-2/TRBV6-3	13	TRBJ1-1	CASSVPGDTEAFF	TGTGCCAGCAGTGTTCCAGGGGATACTGAAGCTTTCTTT
NA	NA	TRBV18	16	TRBJ2-5	CASSPSGTSVGETQYF	TGTGCCAGCTCACCATCGGGGACTTCCGTGGGGGAGACCCAGTACTTC
NA	TRBD1	TRBV5-1	16	TRBJ2-5	CASSLLGDRGRETQYF	TGCGCCAGCAGCTTGTTAGGGGACAGGGGGCGGGAGACCCAGTACTTC
NA	NA	TRBV5-3	13	TRBJ1-1	CARSFARPSEAFF	TGTGCCAGAAGCTTCGCCAGGCCATCGGAAGCTTTCTTT
NA	TRBD1	TRBV5-1	14	TRBJ1-1	CASSKDRGDTEAFF	TGCGCCAGCAGCAAGGACAGGGGTGACACTGAAGCTTTCTTT
NA	NA	TRBV4-1	14	TRBJ1-2	CASSQDPGDYGYTF	TGCGCCAGCAGCCAAGATCCGGGGGACTATGGCTACACCTTC